This entry features one TCR beta chain sequence. Its matching antigen is unknown. V shed 5 bases and J 3 bases; nucleotides not matched to a gene: 8. Germline assignment: CDR1 MNHEY and CDR2 SVGAGI. This CDR3 spans 15 amino acids. This was a deep-level run. Some clones are missing from TCRdb's copy, which holds only in-frame ones; the method was immunoSEQ multiplex PCR. The sample consists of some 2,100,000 clones, approximately 94% of them appearing once. The data were obtained in a study of shared clonotypes between healthy human individuals. General study results and limits: The study's rarefaction showed incomplete sorted-subset sequencing despite large depth. The authors expected sequencing depth to affect clonotype sharing among donors. Naive CD4 clonotypes overlapped across a handful of donors at 4.5% to 5.5%.

The gene calls are TRBV6-5 and TRBJ1-1; the match to TRBD1 covers 8 bases. The source material was naive CD4+ T cells sorted from blood. Subset specified: CD45RA+ positively selected. The origin of this receptor is a man between 18 and 35 years old in good health. The CDR3 sequence is CASSHVDREDTEAFF. The CDR3 nucleotides are TGTGCCAGCAGTCACGTGGACAGGGAGGACACTGAAGCTTTCTTT.